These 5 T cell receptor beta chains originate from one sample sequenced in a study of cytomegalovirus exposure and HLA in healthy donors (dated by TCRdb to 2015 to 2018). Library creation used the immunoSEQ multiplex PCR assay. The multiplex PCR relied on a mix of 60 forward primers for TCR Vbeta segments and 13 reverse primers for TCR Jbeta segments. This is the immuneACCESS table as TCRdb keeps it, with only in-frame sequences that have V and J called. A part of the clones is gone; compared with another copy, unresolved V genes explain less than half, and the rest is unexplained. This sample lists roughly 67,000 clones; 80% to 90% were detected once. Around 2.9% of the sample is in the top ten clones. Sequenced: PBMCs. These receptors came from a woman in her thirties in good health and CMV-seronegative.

This CDR3 reads CSVERGDSRPFF. In DNA form, the CDR3 reads TGCAGCGTTGAACGAGGGGACAGTCGGCCTTTCTTT. This chain links TRBV29-1 with TRBJ1-1; the match to TRBD1 covers 7 bases. The ends lost 2 bases at V and 12 bases at J; junction bases unmatched: 9. Germline V CDR1 and CDR2: SQVTM, ANQGSEA. The CDR3 runs to 12 residues.

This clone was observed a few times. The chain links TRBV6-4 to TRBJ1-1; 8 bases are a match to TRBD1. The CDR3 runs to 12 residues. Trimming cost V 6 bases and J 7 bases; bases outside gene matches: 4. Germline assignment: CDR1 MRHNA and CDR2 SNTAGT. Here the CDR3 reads CASRHGTGEAFF. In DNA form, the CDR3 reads TGTGCCAGCAGACATGGGACAGGTGAAGCTTTCTTT.

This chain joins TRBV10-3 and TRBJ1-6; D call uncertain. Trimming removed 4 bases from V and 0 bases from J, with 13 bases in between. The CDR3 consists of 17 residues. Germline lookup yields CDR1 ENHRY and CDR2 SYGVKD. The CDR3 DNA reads TGTGCCATCAGTGGGACTAAACAGAGCTCCTATAATTCACCCCTCCACTTT. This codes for CAISGTKQSSYNSPLHF.

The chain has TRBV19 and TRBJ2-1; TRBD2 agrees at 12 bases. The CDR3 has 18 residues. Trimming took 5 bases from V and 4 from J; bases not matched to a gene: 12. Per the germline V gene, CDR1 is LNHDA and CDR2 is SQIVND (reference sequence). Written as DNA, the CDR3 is TGTGCCAGTAGTGTTGCACCTAGGACTAGCGGGGTTTACAATGAGCAGTTCTTC. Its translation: CASSVAPRTSGVYNEQFF.

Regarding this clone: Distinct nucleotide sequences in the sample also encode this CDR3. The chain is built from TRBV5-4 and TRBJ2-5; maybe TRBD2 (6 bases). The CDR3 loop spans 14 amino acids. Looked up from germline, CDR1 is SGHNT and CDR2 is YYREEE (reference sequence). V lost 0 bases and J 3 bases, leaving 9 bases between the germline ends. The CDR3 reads CASSLEAGEETQYF. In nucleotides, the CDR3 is TGTGCCAGCAGCTTGGAAGCGGGCGAAGAGACCCAGTACTTC.